This TCR beta chain was captured in a study of T cells in Graves' hyperthyroidism and ophthalmopathy. Broader study findings: Blood also showed most of the thyroid clonotypes that were expanded above 0.001. Ophthalmopathy got predicted by the model a median roughly 6.4 months before its onset.

Amplified regions were TCR beta CDR3 sequences from RNA transcripts. RT-PCR in the first round (using the HTBI primer set) targeted the TCR CDR3. TCRdb fed the multiplex PCR reads into MiXCR, producing one record per CDR3 protein. The sample has about 49,000 distinct CDR3 sequences; around 55% are singletons. For this clonotype: The antigen remains undetermined.

This CDR3 comprises 14 residues. V was pared by 7 bases and J by 2 bases, with 7 bases of the junction left unmatched. Germline CDR1 reads LNHDA; CDR2 reads SQIVND (reference sequence). Researchers defined stable Graves' hyperthyroidism as no ophthalmopathy progression within 18 months. Uncontrolled infection, other autoimmune disease, pregnancy or lactation led to exclusion. This chain uses TRBV19 with TRBJ1-1, with 7 nucleotides matching TRBD1. The specimen was peripheral blood or thyroid tissue (not recorded which). This TCR came from a man aged 18 to 29 with Graves' hyperthyroidism. CDR3 coding DNA: TGTGCCAGTACCCTACAGGGGACTAACACTGAAGCTTTCTTT. Amino acids: CASTLQGTNTEAFF.